The rows below give T cell receptor beta chains drawn from one sample of a study of blood T cell repertoires in COVID-19. The repertoire was sequenced with immunoSEQ multiplex PCR; TCRdb's copy has only in-frame clones and lacks some. The data show a few hundred thousand clones, 85% to 90% seen once. The sample consisted of PBMCs or T cells enriched from blood (not recorded which). The receptors here all came from a young man who had recovered from COVID-19. CDR3s leave out the opening cysteine and the closing phenylalanine or tryptophan. Each record gives: D gene, J gene, V gene, CDR3 protein. A D gene is named only where the DNA matches it firmly.

d_gene: .
j_gene: TRBJ1-5
v_gene: TRBV30
CDR3aa: AWSQQGDQPQH

d_gene: .
j_gene: TRBJ2-6
v_gene: TRBV5-1
CDR3aa: ASSITSGANVLT

d_gene: .
j_gene: TRBJ2-7
v_gene: TRBV21-1
CDR3aa: ASSKAEEDEQY

d_gene: .
j_gene: TRBJ1-3
v_gene: TRBV10-3
CDR3aa: AISGSLSGNTIY

d_gene: .
j_gene: TRBJ1-4
v_gene: TRBV3-1/TRBV3-2
CDR3aa: ASSPNRRNEKLF

d_gene: .
j_gene: TRBJ1-5
v_gene: TRBV19
CDR3aa: ASRRGNQPQH

d_gene: .
j_gene: TRBJ2-7
v_gene: TRBV6-2/TRBV6-3
CDR3aa: ASSYVVGGSPASYEQY

d_gene: .
j_gene: TRBJ1-2
v_gene: TRBV6-5
CDR3aa: ASSQYGQTYGYT

d_gene: .
j_gene: TRBJ1-6
v_gene: TRBV6-4
CDR3aa: ASSDGVLGRNSPLH

d_gene: .
j_gene: TRBJ1-4
v_gene: TRBV7-2
CDR3aa: ASSLVGAANEKLF

d_gene: .
j_gene: TRBJ1-2
v_gene: TRBV3-1/TRBV3-2
CDR3aa: ASTTGGWHGYT

d_gene: .
j_gene: TRBJ1-5
v_gene: TRBV2
CDR3aa: ASSEAGTLHQPQH

d_gene: TRBD1
j_gene: TRBJ2-3
v_gene: TRBV28
CDR3aa: ASSWGQGADTQY

d_gene: .
j_gene: TRBJ2-3
v_gene: TRBV25-1
CDR3aa: ASSAGGTDTQY

d_gene: .
j_gene: TRBJ2-7
v_gene: TRBV4-2
CDR3aa: ASSQGGRDRFYEQY

d_gene: .
j_gene: TRBJ1-5
v_gene: TRBV6-5
CDR3aa: ASSQGYGNQPQH

d_gene: TRBD1
j_gene: TRBJ2-3
v_gene: TRBV9
CDR3aa: ASSDGTVSTDTQY

d_gene: .
j_gene: TRBJ2-2
v_gene: TRBV19
CDR3aa: ATRGNTGELF

d_gene: TRBD1
j_gene: TRBJ2-7
v_gene: TRBV5-8
CDR3aa: ASSPEEGTETYEQY

d_gene: .
j_gene: TRBJ1-5
v_gene: TRBV19
CDR3aa: ASSSVSGQPQH

d_gene: .
j_gene: TRBJ2-7
v_gene: TRBV11-2
CDR3aa: ASSSGNYEQY

d_gene: .
j_gene: TRBJ1-2
v_gene: TRBV28
CDR3aa: ASSLQVANYGYT

d_gene: .
j_gene: TRBJ1-2
v_gene: TRBV12-3/TRBV12-4
CDR3aa: ASSLMSQGYT

d_gene: TRBD1
j_gene: TRBJ1-2
v_gene: TRBV18
CDR3aa: ASSPPGGAGGYT

d_gene: .
j_gene: TRBJ2-1
v_gene: TRBV30
CDR3aa: AWSVGQSSYNEQF

d_gene: TRBD1
j_gene: TRBJ2-2
v_gene: TRBV27
CDR3aa: ASTPTGGVGGELF

d_gene: .
j_gene: TRBJ1-5
v_gene: TRBV7-6
CDR3aa: ASTEVRQPQH

d_gene: TRBD1
j_gene: TRBJ1-6
v_gene: TRBV13
CDR3aa: ASSEIGTALNSPLH

d_gene: TRBD1
j_gene: TRBJ2-2
v_gene: TRBV7-6
CDR3aa: ASSPSRDRGLPGELF